The sequence of this TCR beta chain was determined in a study of OX40 agonist ivuxolimab in advanced cancers. This clone appeared once. With 0 bases clipped from V and 2 bases from J, the junction kept 11 bases outside the gene matches. This CDR3 spans 18 amino acids. Germline V gene data show CDR1 as SGHKS and CDR2 as YYEKEE (reference sequence). The method was immunoSEQ multiplex PCR; TCRdb's version includes in-frame clones alone and lacks a portion of them. The table has about 55,000 clones, roughly 82% seen once; the top ten hold just under 4%. The input for sequencing was CD4+ or CD8+ T cells sorted from blood, taken in a trial of the OX40 agonist ivuxolimab. The chain carries TRBV5-5 and TRBJ1-5; 7 nucleotides match TRBD1. The sequence derives from an adult with an advanced solid tumor such as melanoma, head and neck, liver or kidney cancer. CDR3 DNA sequence: TGTGCCAGCAGCTTGGAGGGGACAGCCGCCGGCGGCAATCAGCCCCAGCATTTT. It codes for CASSLEGTAAGGNQPQHF.